This is a list of T cell receptor beta chains from one sample in a study of blood T cells in healthy people across ages. In TCRdb, the 5' RACE reads were re-called with MiXCR into one record per CDR3 protein. The data show approximately 320,000 distinct CDR3 sequences, 25% to 30% seen once. The source material was blood. The receptor source for this set is a woman aged 70 to 79 in good health. The CDR3 runs from the conserved cysteine through the conserved F or W. A D gene is named only where the DNA matches it firmly. A clone size is listed for some rows: how often the clone was seen (once, few, many), or a class if it is expanded.

d_gene: -; abundance: -; j_gene: TRBJ2-7; v_gene: TRBV6-2/TRBV6-3; CDR3nt: TGTGCCAGCAGTTACTCGAATCTTGGGCTCGGGGGATACTACTACGAGCAGTACTTC; CDR3aa: CASSYSNLGLGGYYYEQYF
d_gene: -; abundance: -; j_gene: TRBJ2-7; v_gene: TRBV20-1; CDR3nt: TGCAGTGCTAGAGCCCCACTTAGCGCCTACGAGCAGTACTTC; CDR3aa: CSARAPLSAYEQYF
d_gene: -; abundance: few; j_gene: TRBJ1-6; v_gene: TRBV5-1; CDR3nt: TGCGCCAGCAGCCCGGAAGGTTCCTATAATTCACCCCTCCACTTT; CDR3aa: CASSPEGSYNSPLHF
d_gene: -; abundance: few; j_gene: TRBJ1-2; v_gene: TRBV20-1; CDR3nt: TGCAGTGCCCTATTTACAGGGCATGGCTACACCTTC; CDR3aa: CSALFTGHGYTF
d_gene: TRBD2; abundance: few; j_gene: TRBJ2-7; v_gene: TRBV19; CDR3nt: TGTGCCAGTAGTACCGGACTAGCGGGAGGGCCTGGCTACGAGCAGTACTTC; CDR3aa: CASSTGLAGGPGYEQYF
d_gene: -; abundance: many; j_gene: TRBJ1-2; v_gene: TRBV6-5; CDR3nt: TGTGCCAGCAGTTACTCAGGGGGGTATGGCTACACCTTC; CDR3aa: CASSYSGGYGYTF
d_gene: TRBD2; abundance: -; j_gene: TRBJ2-7; v_gene: TRBV20-1; CDR3nt: TGCAGTGCTAGAGATTGGGGGACTATCGCCCGGGGGGCCTACGAGCAGTACTTC; CDR3aa: CSARDWGTIARGAYEQYF
d_gene: -; abundance: -; j_gene: TRBJ2-7; v_gene: TRBV3-1; CDR3nt: TGTGCCAGCAGCCGAATTTTAAACGAGCAGTACTTC; CDR3aa: CASSRILNEQYF
d_gene: -; abundance: -; j_gene: TRBJ1-2; v_gene: TRBV5-1; CDR3nt: TGCGCCAGCAGCCAGGGGTACACCCGGGGCTACACCTTC; CDR3aa: CASSQGYTRGYTF
d_gene: TRBD1; abundance: -; j_gene: TRBJ2-5; v_gene: TRBV5-1; CDR3nt: TGCGCCAGCAGCACACTCGGGACAGAACAAGAGACCCAGTACTTC; CDR3aa: CASSTLGTEQETQYF
d_gene: -; abundance: few; j_gene: TRBJ2-2; v_gene: TRBV28; CDR3nt: TGTGCCAGCACCCTAGTAATTTCCGGGGAGCTGTTTTTT; CDR3aa: CASTLVISGELFF
d_gene: -; abundance: few; j_gene: TRBJ2-1; v_gene: TRBV28; CDR3nt: TGTGCCATCGGCCAGACGGGTGAGCAGTTCTTC; CDR3aa: CAIGQTGEQFF
d_gene: -; abundance: few; j_gene: TRBJ2-7; v_gene: TRBV12-3/TRBV12-4; CDR3nt: TGTGCCAGCAGTTCGGAGTACTACGAGCAGTACTTC; CDR3aa: CASSSEYYEQYF
d_gene: -; abundance: once; j_gene: TRBJ2-1; v_gene: TRBV6-1; CDR3nt: TGTGCCATCGTATGGATGAATGAGCAGTTCTTC; CDR3aa: CAIVWMNEQFF
d_gene: -; abundance: few; j_gene: TRBJ2-1; v_gene: TRBV11-1; CDR3nt: TGTGCCAGCAGCGGAACCCTCTTCCAGGCGGGCGATGAGCAGTTCTTC; CDR3aa: CASSGTLFQAGDEQFF
d_gene: -; abundance: many; j_gene: TRBJ2-5; v_gene: TRBV20-1; CDR3nt: TGCAGTGCTAGAGACAGTGCAGGGGAGGGGACCCAGTACTTC; CDR3aa: CSARDSAGEGTQYF
d_gene: -; abundance: many; j_gene: TRBJ2-5; v_gene: TRBV5-1; CDR3nt: TGCGCCAGCAGCTTGGTAGGGGGACAAGAGACCCAGTACTTC; CDR3aa: CASSLVGGQETQYF
d_gene: TRBD1; abundance: few; j_gene: TRBJ2-5; v_gene: TRBV18; CDR3nt: TGTGCCAGCTCACCCAATCCGGGACAGCAAGAGACCCAGTACTTC; CDR3aa: CASSPNPGQQETQYF
d_gene: -; abundance: few; j_gene: TRBJ2-7; v_gene: TRBV10-3; CDR3nt: TGTGCCATCAGTGAGCAGGGGTACGAGCAGTACTTC; CDR3aa: CAISEQGYEQYF
d_gene: -; abundance: -; j_gene: TRBJ2-1; v_gene: TRBV29-1; CDR3nt: TGCAGCGTTGAAGGCGGGGACTCCTACAATGAGCAGTTCTTC; CDR3aa: CSVEGGDSYNEQFF
d_gene: -; abundance: few; j_gene: TRBJ1-5; v_gene: TRBV7-2; CDR3nt: TGTGCCAGCAGCTTAGTGGCAGGGAATCAGCCCCAGCATTTT; CDR3aa: CASSLVAGNQPQHF
d_gene: -; abundance: -; j_gene: TRBJ1-1; v_gene: TRBV5-1; CDR3nt: TGCACCAGCAGCTTGGTTCAAGAAGACACTGAAGCTTTCTTT; CDR3aa: CTSSLVQEDTEAFF
d_gene: -; abundance: -; j_gene: TRBJ1-5; v_gene: TRBV28; CDR3nt: TGTGCCAGCAGTTTTGCCAATCAGCCCCAGCATTTT; CDR3aa: CASSFANQPQHF
d_gene: -; abundance: -; j_gene: TRBJ2-7; v_gene: TRBV7-9; CDR3nt: TGTGCCAGCAGCATACAGAACGAGCAGTACTTC; CDR3aa: CASSIQNEQYF
d_gene: TRBD1; abundance: many; j_gene: TRBJ1-2; v_gene: TRBV29-1; CDR3nt: TGCAGCGTTGGGGGACAGCCCGGGGACTATGGCTACACCTTC; CDR3aa: CSVGGQPGDYGYTF
d_gene: -; abundance: few; j_gene: TRBJ1-5; v_gene: TRBV19; CDR3nt: TGTGCCAGTAGCGCGACAGGTGGGGACAATCAGCCCCAGCATTTT; CDR3aa: CASSATGGDNQPQHF
d_gene: -; abundance: few; j_gene: TRBJ1-3; v_gene: TRBV3-1; CDR3nt: TGTGCCAGCAGCCAAGGTCGCTCTGGAAACACCATATATTTT; CDR3aa: CASSQGRSGNTIYF
d_gene: -; abundance: -; j_gene: TRBJ1-2; v_gene: TRBV6-6; CDR3nt: TGTGCCAGCAGTTTACAAGGGGAGACCTATGGCTACACCTTC; CDR3aa: CASSLQGETYGYTF
d_gene: -; abundance: -; j_gene: TRBJ1-2; v_gene: TRBV6-5; CDR3nt: TGTGCCAGCAGTGAGACTGTTGGCTATGGCTACACCTTC; CDR3aa: CASSETVGYGYTF
d_gene: -; abundance: -; j_gene: TRBJ2-7; v_gene: TRBV21-1; CDR3nt: TGTGCCAGCAGCAAAAGGAGAAGGCAGGGAGAAACCTACGAGCAGTACTTC; CDR3aa: CASSKRRRQGETYEQYF
d_gene: -; abundance: -; j_gene: TRBJ2-1; v_gene: TRBV24-1; CDR3nt: TGTGCCACCAGTGATTTTCGGGACCCCATGCGCCAAGGACACAATGAGCAGTTCTTC; CDR3aa: CATSDFRDPMRQGHNEQFF
d_gene: -; abundance: few; j_gene: TRBJ2-7; v_gene: TRBV28; CDR3nt: TGTGCCAGCAGCCCCTTCCGAGGTAGTGGTTACGAGCAGTACTTC; CDR3aa: CASSPFRGSGYEQYF
d_gene: -; abundance: -; j_gene: TRBJ2-5; v_gene: TRBV5-1; CDR3nt: TGCGCCAGCAGCTTTATAGGCTTGAGGGAGACCCAGTACTTC; CDR3aa: CASSFIGLRETQYF
d_gene: -; abundance: few; j_gene: TRBJ1-1; v_gene: TRBV5-1; CDR3nt: TGCGCCAGCAGCTGGGGGAACCGGAACACTGAAGCTTTCTTT; CDR3aa: CASSWGNRNTEAFF
d_gene: -; abundance: few; j_gene: TRBJ1-1; v_gene: TRBV7-3; CDR3nt: TGTGCCAGCAGCCCCCGGAGTGGCACTGAAGCTTTCTTT; CDR3aa: CASSPRSGTEAFF
d_gene: -; abundance: -; j_gene: TRBJ2-1; v_gene: TRBV7-3; CDR3nt: TGTGCCAGCAGCCGTAGCGGCAACAATGAGCAGTTCTTC; CDR3aa: CASSRSGNNEQFF
d_gene: -; abundance: many; j_gene: TRBJ2-5; v_gene: TRBV6-1; CDR3nt: TGTGCCAGCAGGAGGGAGACCCAGTACTTC; CDR3aa: CASRRETQYF
d_gene: TRBD1; abundance: few; j_gene: TRBJ1-2; v_gene: TRBV6-2/TRBV6-3; CDR3nt: TGTGCCAGCAGCGACAGGGTCGGCTATGGCTACACCTTC; CDR3aa: CASSDRVGYGYTF
d_gene: -; abundance: -; j_gene: TRBJ2-3; v_gene: TRBV21-1; CDR3nt: TGTGCCAGCAGCAGGTCCTACCCAACAGATACGCAGTATTTT; CDR3aa: CASSRSYPTDTQYF
d_gene: TRBD2; abundance: -; j_gene: TRBJ2-7; v_gene: TRBV20-1; CDR3nt: TGCAGTGCTAGAGATCGGGGAAGCGGGACGGGCGGCGAGCAGTACTTC; CDR3aa: CSARDRGSGTGGEQYF
d_gene: -; abundance: few; j_gene: TRBJ1-1; v_gene: TRBV7-9; CDR3nt: TGTGCCAGCACTCAGTGGATGAACACTGAAGCTTTCTTT; CDR3aa: CASTQWMNTEAFF
d_gene: TRBD1; abundance: once; j_gene: TRBJ2-7; v_gene: TRBV2; CDR3nt: TGTGCCAGCAGTATTACAGGGGTCTACGAGCAGTACTTC; CDR3aa: CASSITGVYEQYF
d_gene: -; abundance: -; j_gene: TRBJ2-5; v_gene: TRBV3-1; CDR3nt: TGTGCCAGCAGCCCCCGGGTGGAGACCCAGTACTTC; CDR3aa: CASSPRVETQYF
d_gene: -; abundance: -; j_gene: TRBJ1-6; v_gene: TRBV28; CDR3nt: TGTGCCAGCTGGAACAGACAGTATAATTCACCCCTCCACTTT; CDR3aa: CASWNRQYNSPLHF
d_gene: -; abundance: few; j_gene: TRBJ1-5; v_gene: TRBV20-1; CDR3nt: TGCAGTGCTAGTCCACAGGCCATCAATCAGCCCCAGCATTTT; CDR3aa: CSASPQAINQPQHF
d_gene: -; abundance: few; j_gene: TRBJ1-5; v_gene: TRBV15; CDR3nt: TGTGCCACCAGCAGAGATGTAAGGCAGGATAGCAATCAGCCCCAGCATTTT; CDR3aa: CATSRDVRQDSNQPQHF
d_gene: -; abundance: -; j_gene: TRBJ2-7; v_gene: TRBV7-3; CDR3nt: TGTGCCAGCAGCTTAAAGACGGGATACGAGCAGTACTTC; CDR3aa: CASSLKTGYEQYF
d_gene: -; abundance: -; j_gene: TRBJ1-5; v_gene: TRBV28; CDR3nt: TGTGCCAGCAGCTCCCTCGGGTCAGGCGATAGCAATCAGCCCCAGCATTTT; CDR3aa: CASSSLGSGDSNQPQHF
d_gene: -; abundance: -; j_gene: TRBJ1-2; v_gene: TRBV20-1; CDR3nt: TGCAGTGCTAGAGTTATCCCCCGGGCAGGTGCCGACTTTGGTGGCTACACCTTC; CDR3aa: CSARVIPRAGADFGGYTF
d_gene: TRBD1; abundance: many; j_gene: TRBJ2-5; v_gene: TRBV28; CDR3nt: TGTGCCAGCAGTTTGGGGACAGGGAGGAAGGAGACCCAGTACTTC; CDR3aa: CASSLGTGRKETQYF
d_gene: -; abundance: few; j_gene: TRBJ2-3; v_gene: TRBV5-1; CDR3nt: TGCGCCAGCAGCTTGGTTGGGGGAGAGTTTGGTGATACGCAGTATTTT; CDR3aa: CASSLVGGEFGDTQYF
d_gene: TRBD2; abundance: many; j_gene: TRBJ2-1; v_gene: TRBV28; CDR3nt: TGTGCCAGCAGTCCCCAGGGGGCTAGCGGGAGGGGAGTATTGGTCAATGAGCAGTTCTTC; CDR3aa: CASSPQGASGRGVLVNEQFF
d_gene: -; abundance: many; j_gene: TRBJ2-2; v_gene: TRBV7-9; CDR3nt: TGTGCCAGCAGCTTTGAGACAGCGACCGGGGAGCTGTTTTTT; CDR3aa: CASSFETATGELFF